Each of the 20 T cell receptor beta chains below was sequenced from the same sample in a study of CD8 T cells in ankylosing spondylitis. The study, taken as a whole, reports: Ankylosing spondylitis blood appeared to carry a characteristic TCR beta motif of roughly eight highly homologous variants.

Their specific antigens are unknown. TCRdb re-called the 5' RACE reads with MiXCR, one entry per CDR3 protein. The sample holds 500,000 to 550,000 distinct CDR3 sequences, about 13% seen once. Sequencing input: blood, either unsorted or a sorted T cell fraction (not recorded which). These receptors were taken from a male donor with ankylosing spondylitis.

This rearrangement joins TRBV12-3 or TRBV12-4 to TRBJ2-3, with D perhaps matching TRBD2 (6 bases). This CDR3 spans 16 amino acids. Between the trimmed V and J ends, which lost 6 bases and 8 bases, there was a span of 24 bases. The chain's CDR3 is CASRVGAEGAIGTQYF. CDR3 DNA sequence: TGTGCCAGCAGGGTGGGTGCGGAGGGAGCGATAGGTACGCAGTATTTT.

This clonotype was detected ten times or more. The chain combines TRBV20-1 with TRBJ2-3; 9 bases are a match to TRBD2. V lost 3 bases to trimming and J lost 3 bases; unmatched junction nucleotides: 10. The CDR3 is 16 amino acids. Germline CDR1 and CDR2: DFQATT and SNEGSKA (reference sequence). Here the CDR3 reads CSARSGGLAGTDTQYF. DNA for the CDR3: TGCAGTGCTAGGTCTGGGGGCCTAGCGGGAACAGATACGCAGTATTTT.

The gene calls are TRBV14 and TRBJ1-6; TRBD1 aligns across 9 bases. This CDR3 comprises 16 residues. Unmatched junction bases numbered 7, after V lost 3 bases and J lost 7 bases. Germline lookup yields CDR1 SGHDN and CDR2 FVKESK. The CDR3 here is CASSQAGTGYNSPLHF. CDR3 nucleotides: TGTGCCAGCAGCCAGGCCGGGACAGGGTACAATTCACCCCTCCACTTT.

The chain joins TRBV10-1 to TRBJ1-5, with TRBD1 as a possible D gene (5 bases). Trimming removed 3 bases at V and 0 bases at J, with 12 bases between. Germline V gives CDR1 WNHNN, CDR2 SYGVQD (reference sequence). The CDR3 consists of 16 residues. Written as DNA, the CDR3 is TGCGCCAGCAGTGATCGGGGCCGTTATAGCAATCAGCCCCAGCATTTT. Amino acid sequence: CASSDRGRYSNQPQHF.

This clonotype was seen only a few times. The chain carries TRBV29-1 and TRBJ1-3; D is ambiguous. This CDR3 is built from 12 residues. The germline CDR1 and CDR2 sequences are SQVTM and ANQGSEA. Trimming removed 1 base from V and 4 bases from J, with 5 bases in between. DNA of the CDR3: TGCAGCGTTGAAGTACAGGGAAACACCATATATTTT. Its translation: CSVEVQGNTIYF. The entire variable domain, with the rest obtained from reference TRBV29-1 and TRBJ1-3, is as follows: SAVISQKPSRDICQRGTSLTIQCQVDSQVTMMFWYRQQPGQSLTLIATANQGSEATYESGFVIDKFPISRPNLTFSTLTVSNMSPEDSSIYLCSVEVQGNTIYFGEGSWLTVV.

The chain has TRBV5-1 and TRBJ1-4, with D possibly TRBD1 on 6 matching bases. V was cut by 2 bases and J by 5 bases, with 13 bases left in between. Germline CDR1 and CDR2: SGHRS and YFSETQ. The CDR3 is 15 residues long. CDR3 sequence: CASSFSPGHNEKLFF. The CDR3 nucleotides are TGCGCCAGCAGCTTTTCACCGGGACACAATGAAAAACTGTTTTTT.

The CDR3 region is CASSTLGQGGGYTF. Here the CDR3 DNA reads TGCGCCAGCAGCACCCTCGGACAGGGGGGAGGCTACACCTTC. This rearrangement joins TRBV5-1 to TRBJ1-2; TRBD1 matches 10 bases. The CDR3 totals 14 residues. Germline assignment: CDR1 SGHRS and CDR2 YFSETQ. The trim removed 4 bases at V and 8 bases at J, leaving 8 bases unmatched.

The V gene is TRBV6-1, the J gene TRBJ1-5, with D tentatively TRBD1 (6 bases). The V and J ends lost 0 bases and 11 bases respectively, with 11 bases between them. CDR3 length: 13 amino acids. Germline V gene lookup returns CDR1 MNHNS and CDR2 SASEGT. The CDR3: CASSEAGGEAQHF. The CDR3 DNA follows: TGTGCCAGCAGTGAAGCGGGGGGCGAGGCCCAGCATTTT.

Concerning this clonotype: The junction does not match germline at one end; this may be a read error. The gene calls are TRBV5-1 and TRBJ1-1, with unresolved D. The CDR3 is made up of 15 amino acids. The germline V gene encodes CDR1 SGHRS and CDR2 YFSETQ. CDR3 region: CASSFTSGADTGAFF. For the CDR3, the DNA is TGCGCCAGCAGCTTCACCTCAGGAGCCGACACTGGAGCTTTCTTT.

This clonotype was picked up a small number of times. V gene TRBV27 combines with J gene TRBJ1-1; D uncertain. Germline CDR1 MNHEY, CDR2 SMNVEV (reference sequence). Trimming took off 2 bases at V and 5 bases at J, with 9 bases between the two ends. CDR3 length: 13 residues. DNA of the CDR3: TGTGCCAGCAGTTTAAACATACAGACTGAAGCTTTCTTT. Amino acid sequence: CASSLNIQTEAFF.

Notes on this clonotype: This could be a read error, since a much larger clone is one nucleotide away. The chain recombines TRBV7-6 with TRBJ2-1; the match to TRBD2 covers 13 bases. Germline trimming cut 6 bases from V and 5 bases from J; bases unmatched to any gene: 4. Germline V gives CDR1 SGHVS, CDR2 FNYEAQ. The CDR3 has 15 residues. The CDR3, as DNA: TGTGCCAGCAGTCGGACTAGCGGGAGCAACAATGAGCAGTTCTTC. Residues: CASSRTSGSNNEQFF.

The chain carries TRBV25-1 and TRBJ2-7, with D unclear. The CDR3 is made up of 12 amino acids. Germline V gives CDR1 MGHDK, CDR2 SYGVNS. The V end was cut by 5 bases, the J end by 5 bases, with 10 bases between. CDR3 DNA: TGTGCCAGCAGTTCGTACGTCCACGAGCAGTACTTC. Protein sequence: CASSSYVHEQYF.

The chain has TRBV20-1 and TRBJ1-3, with D unresolved. The germline gives CDR1 DFQATT, CDR2 SNEGSKA (reference sequence). Trimming cost V 2 bases and J 0 bases, with 8 bases left between them. The CDR3 has 14 amino acids. CDR3 bases: TGCAGTGCTAGAACGGGTAGCTCTGGAAACACCATATATTTT. Translation gives CSARTGSSGNTIYF.

In its sample, this clonotype was seen a few times. The J gene is TRBJ2-3, the V gene TRBV7-2, with D perhaps matching TRBD2 (5 bases). This CDR3 spans 13 amino acids. Germline lookup yields CDR1 SGHTA and CDR2 FQGNSA. Trimming took off 5 bases at V and 6 bases at J, with 12 bases between the two ends. The chain's CDR3 is CASSVTPGDTQYF. The CDR3 DNA is TGTGCCAGCAGCGTCACCCCGGGGGATACGCAGTATTTT. The whole variable domain, remainder taken from reference TRBV7-2 and TRBJ2-3, is GAGVSQSPSNKVTEKGKDVELRCDPISGHTALYWYRQSLGQGLEFLIYFQGNSAPDKSGLPSDRFSAERTGGSVSTLTIQRTQQEDSAVYLCASSVTPGDTQYFGPGTRLTVL.

The chain recombines TRBV20-1 with TRBJ2-5; D may match TRBD1 or TRBD2 (5 bases each). CDR1 DFQATT and CDR2 SNEGSKA come from the germline V gene (reference sequence). The CDR3 contains 13 residues. V was shortened by 6 bases and J by 5 bases, with 16 bases between the two germline ends. CDR3 residues: CSASRDGVETQYF. The CDR3 DNA reads as TGCAGTGCCAGCCGGGACGGCGTCGAGACCCAGTACTTC.

The sample holds a few counts of this clonotype. The chain employs TRBV27 and TRBJ2-7, with 9 bases fitting TRBD1. The length of the CDR3 is 14 residues. The germline CDR1 and CDR2 sequences are MNHEY and SMNVEV (reference sequence). The V segment lost 7 bases and the J segment 3 bases; nucleotides outside the gene matches: 7. The CDR3 sequence: CASTPQGANYEQYF. CDR3 in DNA: TGTGCCAGCACCCCACAGGGGGCGAACTACGAGCAGTACTTC.

This clonotype was recorded a few times. The chain is built from TRBV6-1 and TRBJ2-7, with 8 bases lining up with TRBD2. Losses at the gene ends were 5 bases for V and 2 bases for J; bases not matched to a gene: 8. Germline V CDR1 and CDR2: MNHNS, SASEGT. The CDR3 extends over 15 amino acids. The CDR3 region has the DNA TGTGCCAGCAGTCGAACCCGGGAGGGAGCCTACGAGCAGTACGTC. It translates to CASSRTREGAYEQYV.

This clonotype was observed a few times. This chain joins TRBV4-1 and TRBJ2-5; the match to TRBD2 covers 9 bases. This CDR3 has 18 residues. Trimming at V came to 2 bases and at J to 1 base, leaving 11 bases not matched to a gene. Germline CDR1 is MGHRA and CDR2 is YSYEKL. The CDR3 sequence: CASSQKGWSGRPQETQYF. CDR3 in DNA: TGCGCCAGCAGCCAAAAAGGATGGAGCGGGAGGCCCCAAGAGACCCAGTACTTC.

The genes are TRBV11-2 and TRBJ2-3, with D hard to call. Looked up from germline, CDR1 is SGHAT and CDR2 is FQNNGV. The CDR3 covers 11 residues. V lost 7 bases and J lost 9, with 11 bases in between. The CDR3 loop reads CASKKVETQYF. Written as DNA, the CDR3 is TGTGCCAGCAAGAAGGTGGAAACGCAGTATTTT.

The rearrangement uses TRBV12-3 or TRBV12-4 and TRBJ2-7, with a weak D call TRBD1 (5 bases). Trimming cost V 4 bases and J 3 bases, with 10 bases left between them. The CDR3 extends over 13 amino acids. The CDR3 sequence is CASSWAGIYEQYF. CDR3 sequence (DNA): TGTGCCAGCAGTTGGGCAGGGATCTACGAGCAGTACTTC.